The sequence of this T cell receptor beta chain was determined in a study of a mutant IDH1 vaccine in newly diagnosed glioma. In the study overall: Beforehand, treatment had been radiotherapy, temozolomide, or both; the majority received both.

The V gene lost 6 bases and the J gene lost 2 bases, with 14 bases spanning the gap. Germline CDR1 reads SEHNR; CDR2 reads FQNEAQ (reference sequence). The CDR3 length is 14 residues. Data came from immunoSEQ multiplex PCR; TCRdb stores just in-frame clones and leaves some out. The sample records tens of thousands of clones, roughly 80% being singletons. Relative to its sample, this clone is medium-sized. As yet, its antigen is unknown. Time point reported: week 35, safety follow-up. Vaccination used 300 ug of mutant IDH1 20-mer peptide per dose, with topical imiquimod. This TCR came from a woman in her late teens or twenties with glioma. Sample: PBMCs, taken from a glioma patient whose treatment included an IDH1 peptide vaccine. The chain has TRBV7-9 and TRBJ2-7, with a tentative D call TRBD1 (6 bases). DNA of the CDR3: TGTGCCAGCAGGGACGGACAGTCACCCTACGAGCAGTACTTC. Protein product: CASRDGQSPYEQYF.